This T cell receptor (beta chain) came from a study of blood T cell repertoires in COVID-19. In the study overall: T cells, B-cell-depleted T cells, or PBMCs provided the cDNA or gDNA that served as material.

The CDR3 loop spans 17 amino acids. Germline CDR1 reads SGHKS; CDR2 reads YYEKEE (reference sequence). The ends lost 0 bases at V and 0 bases at J; junction bases unmatched: 9. Clones were sequenced by immunoSEQ multiplex PCR, and TCRdb holds only the in-frame ones, with some missing. The data contain some 160,000 clones, about 89% of them singletons. V gene TRBV5-5 combines with J gene TRBJ2-7; 7 positions match TRBD2. This TCR derives from a man between 60 and 75 years old with acute or convalescent COVID-19. The sequenced sample was peripheral blood. The CDR3 DNA reads as TGTGCCAGCAGCTTGGGGCCAGCGGGGCTGGGCTCCTACGAGCAGTACTTC. Translating it yields CASSLGPAGLGSYEQYF.